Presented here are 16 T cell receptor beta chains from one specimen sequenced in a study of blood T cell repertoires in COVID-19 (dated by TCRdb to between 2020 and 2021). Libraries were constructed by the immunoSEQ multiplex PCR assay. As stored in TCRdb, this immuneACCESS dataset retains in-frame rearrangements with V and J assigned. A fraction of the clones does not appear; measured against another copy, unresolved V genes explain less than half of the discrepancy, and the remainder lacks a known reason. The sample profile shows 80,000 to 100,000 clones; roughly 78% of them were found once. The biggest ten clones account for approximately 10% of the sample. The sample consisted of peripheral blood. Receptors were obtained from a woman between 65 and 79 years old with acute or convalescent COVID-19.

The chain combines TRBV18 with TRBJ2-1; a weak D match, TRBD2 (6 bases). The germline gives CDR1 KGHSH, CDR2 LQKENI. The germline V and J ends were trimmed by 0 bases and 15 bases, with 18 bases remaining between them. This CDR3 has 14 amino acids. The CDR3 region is CASSPPGGQGGGFF. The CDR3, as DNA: TGTGCCAGCTCACCACCGGGAGGTCAGGGTGGTGGGTTCTTC.

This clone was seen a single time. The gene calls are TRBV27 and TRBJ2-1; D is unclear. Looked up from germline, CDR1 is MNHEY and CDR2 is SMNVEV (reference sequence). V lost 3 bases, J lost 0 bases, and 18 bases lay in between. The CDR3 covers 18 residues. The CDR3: CASSFQPMGYSSYNEQFF. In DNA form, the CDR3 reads TGTGCCAGCAGTTTCCAGCCGATGGGCTACAGCTCCTACAATGAGCAGTTCTTC.

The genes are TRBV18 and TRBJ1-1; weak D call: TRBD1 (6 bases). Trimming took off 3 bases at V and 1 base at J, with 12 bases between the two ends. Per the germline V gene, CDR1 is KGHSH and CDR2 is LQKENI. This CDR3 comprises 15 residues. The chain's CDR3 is CASSPADRPNTEAFF. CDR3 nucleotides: TGTGCCAGCTCACCCGCGGACAGACCGAACACTGAAGCTTTCTTT. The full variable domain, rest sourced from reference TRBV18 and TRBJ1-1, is NAGVMQNPRHLVRRRGQEARLRCSPMKGHSHVYWYRQLPEEGLKFMVYLQKENIIDESGMPKERFSAEFPKEGPSILRIQQVVRGDSAAYFCASSPADRPNTEAFFGQGTRLTVV.

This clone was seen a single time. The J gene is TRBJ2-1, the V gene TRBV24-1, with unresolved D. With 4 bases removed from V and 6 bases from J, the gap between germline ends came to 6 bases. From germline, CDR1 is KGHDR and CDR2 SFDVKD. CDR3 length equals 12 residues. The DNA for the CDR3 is TGTGCCACCAGTGACCCCCGCAATGAGCAGTTCTTC. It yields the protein CATSDPRNEQFF.

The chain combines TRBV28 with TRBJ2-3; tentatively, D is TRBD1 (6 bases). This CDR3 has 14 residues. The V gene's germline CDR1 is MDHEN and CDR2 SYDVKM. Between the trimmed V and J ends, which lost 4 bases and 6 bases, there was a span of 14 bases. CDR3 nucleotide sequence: TGTGCCAGCAGTTCCTTCAGGGGTACGGATACGCAGTATTTT. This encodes CASSSFRGTDTQYF.

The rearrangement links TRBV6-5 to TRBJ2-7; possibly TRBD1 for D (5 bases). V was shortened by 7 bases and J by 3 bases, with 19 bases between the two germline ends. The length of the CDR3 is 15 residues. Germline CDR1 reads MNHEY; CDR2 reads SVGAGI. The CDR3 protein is CASTLTGRLDYEQYF. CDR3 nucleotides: TGTGCCAGCACCCTTACAGGACGTTTGGACTACGAGCAGTACTTC.

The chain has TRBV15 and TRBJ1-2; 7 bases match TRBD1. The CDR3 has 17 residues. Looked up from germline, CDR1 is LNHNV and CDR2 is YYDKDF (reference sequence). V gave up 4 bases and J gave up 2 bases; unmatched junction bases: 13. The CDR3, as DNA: TGTGCCACCAGCACCCTTGTGTCGGGACAGATAAACTATGGCTACACCTTC. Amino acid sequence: CATSTLVSGQINYGYTF. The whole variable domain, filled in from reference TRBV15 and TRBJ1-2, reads DAMVIQNPRYQVTQFGKPVTLSCSQTLNHNVMYWYQQKSSQAPKLLFHYYDKDFNNEADTPDNFQSRRPNTSFCFLDIRSPGLGDTAMYLCATSTLVSGQINYGYTFGSGTRLTVV.

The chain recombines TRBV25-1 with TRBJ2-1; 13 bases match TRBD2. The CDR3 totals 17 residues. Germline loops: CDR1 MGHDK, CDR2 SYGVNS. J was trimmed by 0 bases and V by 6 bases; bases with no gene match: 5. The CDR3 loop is CASRGLAGCFSYNEQFF. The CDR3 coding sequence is TGTGCCAGCAGGGGACTAGCGGGATGCTTCTCCTACAATGAGCAGTTCTTC.

The CDR3 reads CASSLARQGVYGYTF. The CDR3 nucleotides are TGTGCCAGCAGCTTAGCTAGGCAGGGGGTGTATGGCTACACCTTC. The chain carries TRBV7-8 and TRBJ1-2; TRBD1 agrees at 7 bases. Germline-derived CDR1 and CDR2 are SGHVS and FQNEAQ. The CDR3 is made up of 15 amino acids. V shed 0 bases and J 5 bases; nucleotides not matched to a gene: 6.

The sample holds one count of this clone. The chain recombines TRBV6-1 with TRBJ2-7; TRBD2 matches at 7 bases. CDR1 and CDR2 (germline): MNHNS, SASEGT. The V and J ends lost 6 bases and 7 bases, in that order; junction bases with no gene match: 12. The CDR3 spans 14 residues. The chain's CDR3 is CASSQSGTTTEQYF. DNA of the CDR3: TGTGCCAGCAGCCAGTCCGGGACTACCACTGAGCAGTACTTC.

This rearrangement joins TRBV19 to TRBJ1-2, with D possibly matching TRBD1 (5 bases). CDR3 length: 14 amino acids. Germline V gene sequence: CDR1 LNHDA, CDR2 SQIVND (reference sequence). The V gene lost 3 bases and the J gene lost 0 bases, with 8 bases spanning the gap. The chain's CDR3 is CASSIQGTNYGYTF. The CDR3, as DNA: TGTGCCAGTAGTATTCAGGGCACTAACTATGGCTACACCTTC. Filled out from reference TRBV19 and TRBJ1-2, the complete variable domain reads DGGITQSPKYLFRKEGQNVTLSCEQNLNHDAMYWYRQDPGQGLRLIYYSQIVNDFQKGDIAEGYSVSREKKESFPLTVTSAQKNPTAFYLCASSIQGTNYGYTFGSGTRLTVV.

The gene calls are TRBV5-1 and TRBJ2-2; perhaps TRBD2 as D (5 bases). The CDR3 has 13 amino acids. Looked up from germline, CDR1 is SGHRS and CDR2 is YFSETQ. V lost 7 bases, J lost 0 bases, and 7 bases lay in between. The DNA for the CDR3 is TGCGCCAGCGCCGGGACGAACACCGGGGAGCTGTTTTTT. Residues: CASAGTNTGELFF. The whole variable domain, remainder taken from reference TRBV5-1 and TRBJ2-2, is KAGVTQTPRYLIKTRGQQVTLSCSPISGHRSVSWYQQTPGQGLQFLFEYFSETQRNKGNFPGRFSGRQFSNSRSEMNVSTLELGDSALYLCASAGTNTGELFFGEGSRLTVL.

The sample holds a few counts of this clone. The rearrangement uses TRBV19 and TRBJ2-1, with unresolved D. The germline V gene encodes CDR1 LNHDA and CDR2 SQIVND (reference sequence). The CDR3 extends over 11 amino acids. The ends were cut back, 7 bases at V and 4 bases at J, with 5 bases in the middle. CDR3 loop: CASMQYNEQFF. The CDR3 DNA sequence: TGTGCCAGTATGCAGTACAATGAGCAGTTCTTC. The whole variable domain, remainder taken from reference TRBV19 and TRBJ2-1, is DGGITQSPKYLFRKEGQNVTLSCEQNLNHDAMYWYRQDPGQGLRLIYYSQIVNDFQKGDIAEGYSVSREKKESFPLTVTSAQKNPTAFYLCASMQYNEQFFGPGTRLTVL.

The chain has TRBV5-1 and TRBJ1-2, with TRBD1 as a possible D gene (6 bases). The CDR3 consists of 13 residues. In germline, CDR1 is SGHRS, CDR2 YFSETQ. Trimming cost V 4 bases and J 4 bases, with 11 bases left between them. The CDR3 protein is CASSASDSYGYTF. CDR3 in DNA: TGCGCCAGCAGCGCATCGGACAGCTATGGCTACACCTTC.

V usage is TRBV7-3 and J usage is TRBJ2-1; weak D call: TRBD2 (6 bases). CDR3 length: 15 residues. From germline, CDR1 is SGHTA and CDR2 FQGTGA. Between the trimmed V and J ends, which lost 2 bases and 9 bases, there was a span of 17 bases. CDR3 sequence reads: CASSLRRAGYPEQFF. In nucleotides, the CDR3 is TGTGCCAGCAGCTTACGGAGGGCAGGGTACCCTGAGCAGTTCTTC.

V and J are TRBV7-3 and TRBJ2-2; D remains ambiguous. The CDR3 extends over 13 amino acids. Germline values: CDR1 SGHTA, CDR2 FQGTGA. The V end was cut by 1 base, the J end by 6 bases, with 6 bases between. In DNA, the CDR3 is TGTGCCAGCAGCTTAATGTGGCCCGGGGAGCTGTTTTTT. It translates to CASSLMWPGELFF.